This T cell receptor (beta chain) was retrieved from a study of identical twins. The germline V gene encodes CDR1 MNHEY and CDR2 SMNVEV (reference sequence). This CDR3 has 16 amino acids. The trim removed 4 bases at V and 2 bases at J, leaving 9 bases unmatched. This clonotype was seen ten or more times. One entry per CDR3 protein results from TCRdb running MiXCR on the 5' RACE reads. Altogether more than 1.5 million distinct CDR3 sequences are present, about 32% being singletons, with the ten largest covering around 0.3%. The chain links TRBV27 to TRBJ2-7, with 9 nucleotides matching TRBD2. The clonotype was recovered from a newborn girl in good health. Sequenced input: cord blood. The CDR3 reads CASSSHGTSKPYEQYF. DNA of the CDR3: TGTGCCAGCAGTTCCCATGGGACTAGCAAGCCCTACGAGCAGTACTTC.